Shown below are 21 T cell receptor beta chains from a single sample sequenced in a study of response to subunit inactivated influenza vaccine. One entry per CDR3 protein results from TCRdb running MiXCR on the RT-PCR reads. Of about 780,000 distinct CDR3 sequences listed, around a sixth are singletons. The material was PBMCs from blood, obtained 4 to 6 days after vaccination. The receptors here all came from a man aged 45 to 65 who received an inactivated influenza vaccine.

This clonotype showed up just a few times. The chain couples TRBV5-1 to TRBJ2-7; D might be TRBD2 (6 bases). Trimming left V 0 bases short and J 4 bases short, with 17 bases between. The CDR3 is made up of 16 amino acids. From germline, CDR1 is SGHRS and CDR2 YFSETQ. CDR3 region: CASSLGNPSGVYEQYF. CDR3 DNA sequence: TGCGCCAGCAGCTTGGGTAACCCCTCGGGGGTTTACGAGCAGTACTTC.

Ten or more counts support this clonotype. The chain is built from TRBV12-3 or TRBV12-4 and TRBJ1-1; 10 bases match TRBD1. The CDR3 contains 15 residues. J was trimmed by 1 base and V by 6 bases; bases with no gene match: 5. The CDR3 region has the DNA TGTGCCAGCAGCGGGACAGGGGCTTCGAACACTGAAGCTTTCTTT. This translates into CASSGTGASNTEAFF.

The chain has TRBV12-3 or TRBV12-4 and TRBJ2-4; no reliable D call. V was clipped by 0 bases and J by 2 bases, with 8 bases between them. The CDR3 is 15 amino acids. The CDR3 loop reads CASSLAVGSKNIQYF. The CDR3 DNA reads TGTGCCAGCAGTTTAGCCGTGGGGTCCAAAAACATTCAGTACTTC.

This clonotype was recorded a few times. This chain uses TRBV12-3 or TRBV12-4 with TRBJ2-3; D might be TRBD2 (6 bases). The CDR3 is 14 residues long. Trimming removed 5 bases at V and 4 bases at J, with 13 bases between. Here the CDR3 DNA reads TGTGCCAGCAGTCCGGGACTGAGGCCAGATACGCAGTATTTT. This translates into CASSPGLRPDTQYF.

V is TRBV9 and J is TRBJ2-1, with D perhaps TRBD1 (5 bases). The germline V gene has CDR1 SGDLS and CDR2 YYNGEE. There are 17 residues in the CDR3. The germline V and J ends were trimmed by 0 bases and 8 bases, with 21 bases remaining between them. This CDR3 is CASSVDFRAADRDEQFF. CDR3 nucleotides: TGTGCCAGCAGCGTAGATTTCAGGGCAGCTGACCGCGATGAGCAGTTCTTC.

The chain uses TRBV20-1 and TRBJ2-3; 8 positions match TRBD2. The CDR3 runs 16 residues. CDR1 is DFQATT, CDR2 SNEGSKA, per germline (reference sequence). The ends lost 1 base at V and 3 bases at J; junction bases unmatched: 9. CDR3 DNA: TGCAGTGCTAGAGTCTGGGGCGGGAGGAAGACAGATACGCAGTATTTT. Its protein product is CSARVWGGRKTDTQYF.

This clonotype was recorded a few times. The V and J genes are TRBV7-2 and TRBJ2-2, with D unclear. This CDR3 contains 13 residues. With 8 bases removed from V and 4 bases from J, the gap between germline ends came to 11 bases. Germline V CDR1 and CDR2: SGHTA, FQGNSA. The CDR3 loop reads CASRYIATGELFF. The CDR3 DNA sequence: TGTGCCAGCCGCTATATCGCCACCGGGGAGCTGTTTTTT.

The chain couples TRBV7-8 to TRBJ1-6; D unclear. Between the trimmed V and J ends, which lost 0 bases and 7 bases, there was a span of 7 bases. CDR3 length equals 14 residues. Germline-derived CDR1 and CDR2 are SGHVS and FQNEAQ. CDR3 region: CASSLAQTNSPLHF. In DNA form, the CDR3 reads TGTGCCAGCAGCTTAGCACAGACCAATTCACCCCTCCACTTT.

The sample holds a few counts of this clonotype. The rearrangement uses TRBV6-5 and TRBJ2-5; D tentatively fits TRBD1 or TRBD2 (5 bases each). The germline V and J ends were trimmed by 0 bases and 0 bases, with 14 bases remaining between them. This CDR3 has 17 amino acids. Germline CDR1 MNHEY, CDR2 SVGAGI. Here the CDR3 reads CASSYSIGTPYQETQYF. The CDR3 DNA follows: TGTGCCAGCAGTTACTCGATCGGGACCCCGTACCAAGAGACCCAGTACTTC.

This clonotype was seen many times. The chain carries TRBV20-1 and TRBJ2-1, with 8 bases lining up with TRBD2. This CDR3 contains 16 residues. V gave up 0 bases and J gave up 2 bases; unmatched junction bases: 6. Germline V gene sequence: CDR1 DFQATT, CDR2 SNEGSKA (reference sequence). Here the CDR3 DNA reads TGCAGTGCTAGAGATCTACTAGCGGCACCCTACAATGAGCAGTTCTTC. Translated: CSARDLLAAPYNEQFF.

The table lists this clonotype with a few counts. V and J are TRBV18 and TRBJ2-7; D remains unclear. The CDR3 is 16 amino acids. V lost 6 bases to trimming and J lost 1 base, with 19 bases between them. The V gene's germline CDR1 is KGHSH and CDR2 LQKENI. The CDR3 DNA sequence: TGTGCCAGCTCCTTCGGGCCTGAGCCCAGTTCCTACGAGCAGTACTTC. Residues: CASSFGPEPSSYEQYF.

The table lists this clonotype with a few counts. The chain uses TRBV27 and TRBJ2-3; the D gene is possibly TRBD1 (6 bases). V lost 3 bases and J 4 bases, leaving 11 bases between the germline ends. The CDR3 sequence is 14 residues long. CDR1 is MNHEY and CDR2 is SMNVEV in the germline V gene (reference sequence). CDR3 region: CASSLQGRPDTQYF. The CDR3 nucleotides read TGTGCCAGCAGTTTGCAGGGGCGCCCAGATACGCAGTATTTT.

This clonotype was seen only a few times. The genes are TRBV6-5 and TRBJ2-1, with 9 nucleotides matching TRBD2. The germline gives CDR1 MNHEY, CDR2 SVGAGI. This CDR3 spans 18 amino acids. J gave up 3 bases and V 1 base, and 10 bases lay outside the gene matches. Here the CDR3 reads CASSYFPSTSGYYNEQFF. Written as DNA, the CDR3 is TGTGCCAGCAGTTACTTTCCCTCGACTAGCGGTTACTACAATGAGCAGTTCTTC.

This clonotype showed up just a few times. The CDR3 sequence is CASSPLSGYSNQPQHF. The CDR3 DNA sequence: TGTGCCAGCAGTCCACTTAGTGGGTACAGTAATCAGCCCCAGCATTTT. The chain couples TRBV28 to TRBJ1-5; D is unresolved. CDR1 is MDHEN and CDR2 is SYDVKM in the germline V gene. CDR3 length: 16 residues. Trimming cost V 5 bases and J 4 bases, with 18 bases left between them.

In this sample, this clonotype turned up a few times. The chain couples TRBV6-5 to TRBJ2-1; 11 nucleotides align to TRBD2. The germline gives CDR1 MNHEY, CDR2 SVGAGI. The CDR3 consists of 15 residues. The ends lost 2 bases at V and 5 bases at J; junction bases unmatched: 2. The CDR3 DNA follows: TGTGCCAGCAGTTACCTAGCGGGAGGTAACAATGAGCAGTTCTTC. This gives the protein CASSYLAGGNNEQFF.

This clonotype was seen many times. J is TRBJ1-1 and V is TRBV4-1, with 8 bases lining up with TRBD1. This CDR3 region has 15 residues. Trimming took 4 bases from V and 6 from J; bases not matched to a gene: 10. The germline CDR1 and CDR2 sequences are MGHRA and YSYEKL. The CDR3 loop is CASSPDRVSTSEAFF. In nucleotides, the CDR3 is TGCGCCAGCAGCCCGGACAGGGTGTCAACTTCTGAAGCTTTCTTT.

The rearrangement uses TRBV28 and TRBJ2-3, with 10 bases fitting TRBD2. The CDR3 totals 15 residues. Looked up from germline, CDR1 is MDHEN and CDR2 is SYDVKM. Trimming at V came to 3 bases and at J to 2 bases, leaving 2 bases not matched to a gene. CDR3 bases: TGTGCCAGCAGTTTCCTAGCGGGGGACACAGATACGCAGTATTTT. This codes for CASSFLAGDTDTQYF. Looking up the rest from reference TRBV28 and TRBJ2-3 gives the full variable domain: DVKVTQSSRYLVKRTGEKVFLECVQDMDHENMFWYRQDPGLGLRLIYFSYDVKMKEKGDIPEGYSVSREKKERFSLILESASTNQTSMYLCASSFLAGDTDTQYFGPGTRLTVL.

This sequence joins TRBV20-1 and TRBJ2-1; TRBD2 agrees at 12 bases. Germline values: CDR1 DFQATT, CDR2 SNEGSKA (reference sequence). V lost 0 bases, J lost 2 bases, and 2 bases stayed unmatched. The CDR3 runs to 16 residues. The CDR3 spells CSARDSSGRAYNEQFF. The CDR3 bases are TGCAGTGCTAGAGACTCTAGCGGGAGGGCCTACAATGAGCAGTTCTTC.

In its sample, this clonotype was seen many times. The gene calls are TRBV20-1 and TRBJ2-7, with D tentatively TRBD1 (5 bases). Trimming stripped 3 bases from V and 0 bases from J, with 18 bases between. In germline, CDR1 is DFQATT, CDR2 SNEGSKA (reference sequence). This CDR3 comprises 16 residues. The CDR3 region has the DNA TGCAGTGCTAGCCCCCATCAGGGCCTTACCTCCTACGAGCAGTACTTC. Encoded protein: CSASPHQGLTSYEQYF.

This clonotype was detected a few times. The J gene is TRBJ2-7, the V gene TRBV6-5, with TRBD1 matching 7 bases. The CDR3 length is 13 residues. Germline V gene sequence: CDR1 MNHEY, CDR2 SVGAGI. Trimming cost V 3 bases and J 4 bases; bases outside gene matches: 3. CDR3 amino acids: CASSYFRGYEQYF. DNA for the CDR3: TGTGCCAGCAGTTATTTCAGGGGGTACGAGCAGTACTTC.

This clonotype was seen ten or more times. The chain uses TRBV5-1 and TRBJ2-2, with unresolved D. Germline V gene sequence: CDR1 SGHRS, CDR2 YFSETQ. V shed 1 base and J shed 0 bases, with 4 bases lying between them. The CDR3 is 14 residues long. CDR3 DNA: TGCGCCAGCAGCTTGTCCACGAACACCGGGGAGCTGTTTTTT. As protein: CASSLSTNTGELFF.